The T cell receptor beta chain described here comes from a study of cytomegalovirus exposure and HLA in healthy donors. Study-level points and caveats: Cytomegalovirus status, reportedly, was diagnosed with high specificity and sensitivity by the classifier. The study recorded over 150 TCR beta chains that were cytomegalovirus-associated.

Assay: immunoSEQ multiplex PCR; the TCRdb copy retains only in-frame clones and omits some. Among roughly 180,000 clones listed, roughly 86% were seen once. A word on this clone: Its antigen is as yet unknown.

The specimen was PBMCs. The source is a man in his thirties or forties in good health and CMV-seropositive.

Here the CDR3 DNA reads TGTGCTAGTGGTTTGGTGGGGGACTCCTACAATGAGCAGTTCTTC. Protein: CASGLVGDSYNEQFF. This chain joins TRBV12-5 and TRBJ2-1; D tentatively reads TRBD1 or TRBD2 (5 bases each). The CDR3 spans 15 residues. V was pared by 0 bases and J by 0 bases, with 6 bases between. CDR1 and CDR2 (germline): LGHNT, FRNRAP.